This T cell receptor beta chain is drawn from a study of CD8 T cells in Susac syndrome. Study-wide results and limits: CD4+ T cell repertoires in Susac syndrome lacked clonal expansion.

An amount of RNA that ranged from roughly 0.5 to 1 ug was reverse transcribed with random hexamers. Amplification of TCR beta CDR3 used immunoSEQ multiplex PCR across 54 Vbeta and 13 Jbeta. Each CDR3 protein is one row after TCRdb ran MiXCR on the immunoSEQ multiplex PCR reads. The table shows about 120,000 distinct CDR3 sequences, with over 90% occurring only once. Worth noting for this clonotype: The antigen is undetermined.

Germline CDR1 SGHTA, CDR2 FQGNSA. V was clipped by 5 bases and J by 5 bases; unmatched bases: 11. This CDR3 spans 16 amino acids. Both CD4+ and CD8+ T cells were negatively isolated, and TEMRA cells underwent FACS enrichment. This TCR came from a human donor with Susac syndrome. Input material: CD4+ T cells from PBMCs. This chain joins TRBV7-2 and TRBJ2-3; TRBD2 aligns across 9 bases. The CDR3 bases are TGTGCCAGCAGCCGACGTAGCGGGAGCGGGATAGATACGCAGTATTTT. Its protein product is CASSRRSGSGIDTQYF.